Each of the 31 T cell receptor beta chains below was sequenced from the same sample in a study of T cell repertoires in cytomegalovirus infection. TCRdb itself ran the reads through MiXCR, one entry per CDR3 protein. Of roughly 990,000 distinct CDR3 sequences listed, less than 40% are singletons. The antigens these receptors bind are not known. The sequenced sample was cultured CD8+ T cells from PBMCs, obtained from culture after CMV antigen stimulation. The receptors derive from a human donor in good health (CMV status not recorded). Some clones in this sample may be carry-over from other donors' samples.

The sample holds many counts of this clonotype. The chain is built from TRBV6-5 and TRBJ2-5; TRBD2 agrees at 7 bases. Germline CDR1 reads MNHEY; CDR2 reads SVGAGI. The CDR3 has 15 residues. Trimming took 0 bases from V and 5 from J; bases not matched to a gene: 6. The CDR3 nucleotides read TGTGCCAGCAGTTACTCCTCGCTGGGAGGGGAGACCCAGTACTTC. It translates to CASSYSSLGGETQYF.

This clonotype occurred a few times. V gene TRBV5-6 combines with J gene TRBJ2-5, with 10 bases fitting TRBD1. Trimming cost V 4 bases and J 6 bases; bases outside gene matches: 9. CDR1 is SGHDT, CDR2 YYEEEE, per germline. The CDR3 has 15 amino acids. CDR3 DNA sequence: TGTGCCAGCAGCGGGTCGACAGGGGGCTGGAAGACCCAGTACTTC. It yields the protein CASSGSTGGWKTQYF.

The rearrangement uses TRBV5-4 and TRBJ2-4; a possible D gene is TRBD1 (5 bases). The CDR3 has 15 amino acids. The germline V gene encodes CDR1 SGHNT and CDR2 YYREEE (reference sequence). Deletions cut 0 bases from V and 2 bases from J, with 9 bases between. The CDR3 sequence: CASSLERGSKNIQYF. CDR3 in DNA: TGTGCCAGCAGCTTGGAAAGGGGATCCAAAAACATTCAGTACTTC.

This clonotype has only a few counts. V usage is TRBV7-2 and J usage is TRBJ1-2; D remains ambiguous. The CDR3 runs 14 residues. Between the trimmed V and J ends, which lost 0 bases and 4 bases, there was a span of 9 bases. CDR1 is SGHTA, CDR2 FQGNSA, per germline. CDR3 in DNA: TGTGCCAGCAGCTTAGCCGGGCCAATCTATGGCTACACCTTC. Translated, it gives CASSLAGPIYGYTF.

CDR3: CAIRSPGGLSSGTYTDTQYF. The CDR3 DNA sequence: TGTGCCATCAGATCTCCCGGGGGCCTATCGAGCGGGACCTACACAGATACGCAGTATTTT. The chain couples TRBV10-3 to TRBJ2-3; perhaps TRBD2 as D (7 bases). V was clipped by 6 bases and J by 2 bases, with 30 bases between them. The CDR3 totals 20 residues. The germline gives CDR1 ENHRY, CDR2 SYGVKD.

Worth noting for this clonotype: A much larger clone lies one base from this, so it may be a read error. The V call is TRBV7-2, the J call TRBJ2-1; a possible D gene is TRBD1 (6 bases). In germline, CDR1 is SGHTA, CDR2 FQGNSA. This CDR3 spans 14 amino acids. The CDR3 DNA reads TGTGCCAGCAGCTTCACAGGGACCTACAATGAGCAGTCCTTC. The encoded protein is CASSFTGTYNEQSF.

This clonotype was observed a single time. The chain combines TRBV6-8 with TRBJ2-7, with unresolved D. This CDR3 spans 17 amino acids. Germline lookup yields CDR1 MNHGY and CDR2 SAAAGT. V was pared by 2 bases and J by 1 base, with 18 bases between. The CDR3 bases are TGTGCCAGCAGTTACATGTATCGGGCACCCAATTCCTACGAGCAGTACTTC. Protein sequence: CASSYMYRAPNSYEQYF.

This clonotype has only a few counts. This chain links TRBV27 with TRBJ2-5, with a possible D match to TRBD1 (6 bases). Germline V CDR1 and CDR2: MNHEY, SMNVEV (reference sequence). Trimming took 2 bases from V and 5 from J, leaving 12 bases between them. There are 14 residues in the CDR3. The CDR3 region is CASSLLQGSETQYF. CDR3 DNA sequence: TGTGCCAGCAGTTTACTCCAGGGGTCGGAGACCCAGTACTTC.

This clonotype has just a few counts. The chain links TRBV5-6 to TRBJ1-1, with D perhaps matching TRBD1 (5 bases). V was cut by 3 bases and J by 1 base, with 10 bases left in between. This CDR3 comprises 14 residues. Germline values: CDR1 SGHDT, CDR2 YYEEEE. Here the CDR3 DNA reads TGTGCCAGCAGCTCGCCGGACACGAACACTGAAGCTTTCTTT. It codes for CASSSPDTNTEAFF.

This clonotype was seen a handful of times. The J gene is TRBJ2-1, the V gene TRBV20-1; 11 bases fit TRBD2. The length of the CDR3 is 21 residues. Germline trimming cut 3 bases from V and 0 bases from J; bases unmatched to any gene: 19. Germline V gene data show CDR1 as DFQATT and CDR2 as SNEGSKA (reference sequence). The CDR3: CSARGLAGGPMVASSYNEQFF. Written as DNA, the CDR3 is TGCAGTGCTAGGGGGCTAGCGGGGGGCCCGATGGTCGCTAGCTCCTACAATGAGCAGTTCTTC.

The chain has TRBV7-6 and TRBJ2-5; D is perhaps TRBD2 (6 bases). V lost 3 bases, J lost 3 bases, and 11 bases lay in between. CDR1 is SGHVS and CDR2 is FNYEAQ in the germline V gene. The CDR3 loop spans 14 amino acids. The chain's CDR3 is CASSFAGTKETQYF. CDR3 in DNA: TGTGCCAGCAGCTTCGCGGGAACCAAAGAGACCCAGTACTTC.

The CDR3 region has the DNA TGCAGTGCTAGAGATCAGGTTTCGGAACAGCCCCAGCATTTT. Residues: CSARDQVSEQPQHF. The chain joins TRBV20-1 to TRBJ1-5; D unresolved. The CDR3 is 14 residues long. From germline, CDR1 is DFQATT and CDR2 SNEGSKA (reference sequence). V was cut by 0 bases and J by 7 bases, with 13 bases left in between.

The chain is built from TRBV19 and TRBJ1-1; D unclear. In germline, CDR1 is LNHDA, CDR2 SQIVND (reference sequence). The CDR3 extends over 15 amino acids. V lost 0 bases and J 0 bases, leaving 8 bases between the germline ends. The CDR3 DNA reads as TGTGCCAGTAGTATAGATCGTTGGATGAACACTGAAGCTTTCTTT. Residues: CASSIDRWMNTEAFF.

In its sample, this clonotype was seen a few times. The chain links TRBV5-4 to TRBJ2-2; the match to TRBD2 covers 8 bases. The junction had 21 bases not matched to a gene; V was cut back by 6 bases and J by 2 bases. The CDR3 contains 20 residues. Per germline, CDR1 SGHNT and CDR2 YYREEE (reference sequence). CDR3 nucleotides: TGTGCCAGCACCTTATCTCCTGGAAGAGCGGGGGCCCTAAACACCGGGGAGCTGTTTTTT. Protein sequence: CASTLSPGRAGALNTGELFF.

A few counts support this clonotype. The chain employs TRBV10-2 and TRBJ2-1; 8 nucleotides match TRBD2. Trimming cost V 0 bases and J 6 bases; bases outside gene matches: 7. This CDR3 has 16 amino acids. From germline, CDR1 is WSHSY and CDR2 SAAADI. CDR3 nucleotide sequence: TGCGCCAGCAGTGAGTCATCGCGGGGGGCCCTCAATGAGCAGTTCTTC. This sequence encodes CASSESSRGALNEQFF.

This clonotype has at least ten counts. The chain couples TRBV19 to TRBJ1-1, with TRBD1 matching over 7 bases. This CDR3 has 14 residues. Looked up from germline, CDR1 is LNHDA and CDR2 is SQIVND (reference sequence). V lost 6 bases and J lost 1; bases outside the gene matches: 5. The chain's CDR3 is CASRRRQGNTEAFF. CDR3 nucleotide sequence: TGTGCCAGTAGGCGACGACAGGGGAACACTGAAGCTTTCTTT.

The V call is TRBV27, the J call TRBJ2-1; D assignment may be TRBD1 or TRBD2 (5 bases each). Trimming removed 4 bases from V and 8 bases from J, with 12 bases in between. CDR1 and CDR2 from the germline V gene are MNHEY and SMNVEV (reference sequence). This CDR3 contains 13 residues. CDR3 sequence: CASSYSRDHEQFF. As DNA, the CDR3 is TGTGCCAGCAGTTATTCCAGGGACCATGAGCAGTTCTTC.

This clonotype appeared many times. V gene TRBV28 combines with J gene TRBJ2-5; the match to TRBD2 covers 10 bases. After removal of 5 bases from V and 5 bases from J, the junction contained 8 bases not matched to a gene. Per germline, CDR1 MDHEN and CDR2 SYDVKM. CDR3 size: 15 residues. The DNA of the CDR3 is TGTGCCAGCAGTGTGGGGACTAGCGACGTCGAGACCCAGTACTTC. Protein sequence: CASSVGTSDVETQYF.

The chain uses TRBV29-1 and TRBJ2-1; TRBD2 aligns across 8 bases. J was trimmed by 0 bases and V by 6 bases; bases with no gene match: 16. The germline V gene encodes CDR1 SQVTM and CDR2 ANQGSEA. CDR3 length: 18 amino acids. The CDR3 here is CSVSGTAGGDFSYNEQFF. As DNA, the CDR3 is TGCAGCGTCTCAGGTACCGCGGGGGGTGATTTCTCCTACAATGAGCAGTTCTTC.

This clonotype was detected only a few times. The chain links TRBV6-2 or TRBV6-3 to TRBJ2-7; 10 bases line up with TRBD1. The junction had 10 bases not matched to a gene; V was cut back by 4 bases and J by 4 bases. Germline assignment: CDR1 MNHEY and CDR2 SVGEGT. CDR3 length equals 16 residues. CDR3 amino acids: CASSSNLGTGDYEQYF. The CDR3 nucleotides read TGTGCCAGCAGTTCTAACCTTGGGACAGGGGATTACGAGCAGTACTTC.

Turning to this clonotype: Since a much larger clone is just one base distant, this may be a read error. CDR3 bases: TGTGCCAGCAGCTTAGGTGTGACAGGGGCATTGGATGGCTTCACCTTC. Its protein is CASSLGVTGALDGFTF. The chain employs TRBV7-2 and TRBJ1-2; the match to TRBD1 covers 8 bases. The germline V gene encodes CDR1 SGHTA and CDR2 FQGNSA. The CDR3 spans 16 residues.

The chain uses TRBV7-9 and TRBJ1-4; the match to TRBD1 covers 8 bases. V was clipped by 8 bases and J by 8 bases; unmatched bases: 10. The CDR3 runs 14 residues. The germline V gene has CDR1 SEHNR and CDR2 FQNEAQ (reference sequence). The CDR3 DNA sequence: TGTGCCAGCCATTCGGACAGGGATATAGAAAAACTGTTTTTT. It translates to CASHSDRDIEKLFF.

The chain couples TRBV27 to TRBJ2-3, with 8 bases identical to TRBD2. The CDR3 spans 16 residues. The V segment lost 8 bases and the J segment 5 bases; nucleotides outside the gene matches: 15. Germline loops: CDR1 MNHEY, CDR2 SMNVEV (reference sequence). Written as DNA, the CDR3 is TGTGCCAGCCGGGGAAAAGCGGGGGCCGGGGGAGATACGCAGTATTTT. It yields the protein CASRGKAGAGGDTQYF.

This clonotype was seen more than once but under ten times. The chain has TRBV4-1 and TRBJ2-3, with 15 bases lining up with TRBD2. Germline V lookup: CDR1 MGHRA, CDR2 YSYEKL. The CDR3 covers 19 residues. Trimming removed 2 bases from V and 0 bases from J; junction bases left unmatched: 6. CDR3 sequence: CASSQRTSGGGLSTDTQYF. CDR3 DNA sequence: TGCGCCAGCAGCCAACGGACTAGCGGGGGGGGACTGAGCACAGATACGCAGTATTTT.

In its sample, this clonotype was seen a few times. The chain combines TRBV19 with TRBJ2-7, with 8 bases lining up with TRBD1. Germline CDR1 and CDR2: LNHDA and SQIVND (reference sequence). The CDR3 covers 15 residues. The trim removed 5 bases at V and 3 bases at J, leaving 9 bases unmatched. DNA for the CDR3: TGTGCCAGTAGTCCATGGGCTACAGGGGGCTACGAGCAGTACTTC. Its protein product is CASSPWATGGYEQYF.

This clonotype was seen many times. The genes are TRBV11-2 and TRBJ1-1; TRBD1 is a possible D gene (5 bases). V was pared by 5 bases and J by 11 bases, with 12 bases between. The CDR3 has 11 residues. Germline V CDR1 and CDR2: SGHAT, FQNNGV. CDR3 nucleotides: TGTGCCAGCAGCGTCTCAGGGCTTGCTTTCTTT. Translation gives CASSVSGLAFF.

This clonotype has a handful of counts. J is TRBJ2-3 and V is TRBV10-3, with 7 bases fitting TRBD2. The germline V gene has CDR1 ENHRY and CDR2 SYGVKD. The junction had 4 bases not matched to a gene; V was cut back by 4 bases and J by 0 bases. The length of the CDR3 is 15 residues. CDR3 loop: CAISGGTTSTDTQYF. CDR3 sequence (DNA): TGTGCCATCAGTGGAGGGACTACAAGCACAGATACGCAGTATTTT.

This chain links TRBV19 with TRBJ2-1; D might be TRBD2 (5 bases). Deletions cut 7 bases from V and 1 base from J, with 14 bases between. CDR1 is LNHDA, CDR2 SQIVND, per germline (reference sequence). The CDR3 length is 15 residues. The CDR3 DNA is TGTGCCAGTACCCCACGGGGTTCTTCCTACAATGAGCAGTTCTTC. It translates to CASTPRGSSYNEQFF.

This clonotype was counted many times. The chain carries TRBV7-2 and TRBJ2-4, with 9 nucleotides matching TRBD1. Germline CDR1 is SGHTA and CDR2 is FQGNSA. The CDR3 length is 16 residues. Unmatched junction bases numbered 6, after V lost 1 base and J lost 5 bases. The CDR3 is CASSLGGTGLENIQYF. CDR3 in DNA: TGTGCCAGCAGCTTAGGGGGGACAGGGTTAGAAAACATTCAGTACTTC.

In this sample, this clonotype turned up once. The gene calls are TRBV7-6 and TRBJ2-3; 8 nucleotides align to TRBD1. Looked up from germline, CDR1 is SGHVS and CDR2 is FNYEAQ. V trimming: 8 bases; J trimming: 8 bases; junction bases outside the gene matches: 3. The CDR3 is 11 residues long. DNA of the CDR3: TGTGCCAGCGGACAGGGACCTACGCAGTATTTT. Protein: CASGQGPTQYF.

This clonotype was recorded at least ten times. The rearrangement uses TRBV7-8 and TRBJ2-2; TRBD2 matches 13 bases. The CDR3 extends over 18 amino acids. Trimming removed 4 bases from V and 3 bases from J; junction bases left unmatched: 8. In germline, CDR1 is SGHVS, CDR2 FQNEAQ. The CDR3 is CASSYGLAGELYTGELFF. CDR3 bases: TGTGCCAGCAGCTATGGACTAGCGGGGGAACTTTACACCGGGGAGCTGTTTTTT.